This T cell receptor (beta chain) was documented in a study of OX40 agonist ivuxolimab in advanced cancers. Study-wide background: Ivuxolimab, an agonistic anti-OX40 (CD134) antibody, was given to patients. Patients undergoing dose escalation presented with hepatocellular carcinoma, melanoma, renal cell or head and neck cancer.

Trimming pared 1 base from V and 8 bases from J, leaving 7 bases between. The CDR3 runs to 12 residues. The germline CDR1 and CDR2 sequences are SGHTA and FQGNSA. Sequenced by immunoSEQ multiplex PCR; TCRdb stores in-frame clones only, minus some. The sample lists about 100,000 clones, under 95% occurring once. V usage is TRBV7-2 and J usage is TRBJ2-3; D is unclear. The source of this sequence is an adult with an advanced solid tumor such as melanoma, head and neck, liver or kidney cancer. The source was CD4+ or CD8+ T cells sorted from blood, collected in a trial of the OX40 agonist ivuxolimab. The CDR3 bases are TGTGCCAGCAGCTTAGACGGTGGTACGCAGTATTTT. Amino acids: CASSLDGGTQYF.